The clone carrying this T cell receptor beta chain was counted ten times or more. What it binds is unknown. The sample belongs to a study of regulatory T cells in long-lasting Graves disease. Study summary: Antithyroid drug intake by newly diagnosed Graves' patients had lasted under 3 months.

Germline assignment: CDR1 DFQATT and CDR2 SNEGSKA (reference sequence). The CDR3 covers 9 residues. Study-level findings and limits: Repertoires from persistent disease leaned toward TRBV28, TRBJ1-2 and TRBJ2-5.

CDR3-region Arm-PCR and iRepertoire HTBI primers produced the TCR beta libraries. TCRdb analysed the multiplex PCR reads with MiXCR anew, one entry per CDR3 protein. The table records about 240,000 distinct CDR3 sequences, 20% of them present only once. The sample's time point: newly diagnosed GD, antithyroid drugs for less than 3 months. PBMCs provided the RNA from which the TCR library was made. An endocrinology department in Xi'an, China, recruited the patients. This clonotype was obtained from a female donor with Graves disease. The rearrangement uses TRBV20-1 and TRBJ2-1; no reliable D call. This sample comprised peripheral blood mononuclear cells (PBMCs), obtained at new diagnosis, from a patient treated with antithyroid drugs. DNA of the CDR3: TGCAGCCCCATCAGTGAGCAGTTCTTC. This gives the protein CSPISEQFF.